This is a list of T cell receptor beta chains from one sample in a study of cytomegalovirus exposure and HLA in healthy donors. The table came from immunoSEQ multiplex PCR; TCRdb's copy has only in-frame clones and leaves some out. This sample has roughly 49,000 clones, with 94% found just once. The sequencing input was PBMCs. The receptors originated from a young woman in good health and CMV-seropositive. Both conserved end residues are part of each CDR3. The D gene is left open where the match is weak. Size is omitted from some rows. Given values are once, few, many or a class for expanded clones.

V	size	J	length	D	CDR3	DNA
TRBV5-1	once	TRBJ2-4	16	-	CASSLDGSAAKNIQYF	TGCGCCAGCAGCTTGGACGGGAGTGCAGCCAAAAACATTCAGTACTTC
TRBV27	-	TRBJ1-3	16	-	CASSLSMSSSGNTIYF	TGTGCCAGCAGTTTAAGCATGTCGAGCTCTGGAAACACCATATATTTT
TRBV28	-	TRBJ2-5	16	-	CASSALVSTRGETQYF	TGTGCCAGCAGCGCGCTCGTCAGCACCCGGGGAGAGACCCAGTACTTC
TRBV30	-	TRBJ2-5	14	-	CAWSAGGLGETQYF	TGTGCCTGGAGTGCCGGGGGACTGGGAGAGACCCAGTACTTC
TRBV7-9	-	TRBJ2-1	15	-	CASSPYWRDPNEQFF	TGTGCCAGCAGCCCATACTGGCGGGATCCCAATGAGCAGTTCTTC
TRBV5-1	-	TRBJ1-2	14	TRBD1	CASSLDRGNYGYTF	TGCGCCAGCAGCTTGGACAGGGGAAACTATGGCTACACCTTC
TRBV4-1	-	TRBJ2-7	14	-	CASSQAPVTYEQYF	TGCGCCAGCAGCCAAGCCCCAGTAACCTACGAGCAGTACTTC
TRBV29-1	-	TRBJ2-5	13	TRBD2	CSVRGGVGETQYF	TGCAGCGTTAGGGGAGGGGTGGGAGAGACCCAGTACTTC
TRBV27	-	TRBJ2-7	16	TRBD1	CASSPPPGQGAYEQYF	TGTGCCAGCAGTCCCCCCCCGGGACAGGGGGCATACGAGCAGTACTTC
TRBV7-8	once	TRBJ1-4	16	-	CASSPTFAATNEKLFF	TGTGCCAGCAGTCCGACTTTCGCCGCAACTAATGAAAAACTGTTTTTT
TRBV7-9	-	TRBJ2-5	16	-	CASSFYQSGLGWTQYF	TGTGCCAGCAGCTTTTACCAATCGGGTCTTGGCTGGACCCAGTACTTC
TRBV11-3	once	TRBJ2-7	11	TRBD1	CASSLRDSFDF	TGTGCCAGCAGCTTACGGGACAGCTTCGACTTC
TRBV6-5	-	TRBJ1-1	15	-	CASSSPGSRDTEAFF	TGTGCCAGCAGTTCTCCGGGTTCTCGGGACACTGAAGCTTTCTTT
TRBV10-3	-	TRBJ2-7	13	-	CAITQRGNDEQYF	TGTGCCATCACTCAGAGGGGGAATGACGAGCAGTACTTC
TRBV7-8	-	TRBJ1-2	13	-	CASSLRGGGGYTF	TGTGCCAGCAGCTTAAGGGGAGGAGGTGGCTACACCTTC
TRBV28	-	TRBJ2-4	16	-	CASSLRGRLAKNIQYF	TGTGCCAGCAGTTTACGGGGGAGGCTAGCCAAAAACATTCAGTACTTC
TRBV18	-	TRBJ2-1	16	TRBD2	CASSPPAGEGYNEQFF	TGTGCCAGCTCACCACCAGCGGGAGAGGGGTACAATGAGCAGTTCTTC
TRBV28	-	TRBJ2-7	15	TRBD1	CASSGPGQPSYEQYF	TGTGCCAGCAGTGGCCCGGGACAGCCCTCCTACGAGCAGTACTTC
TRBV4-2	-	TRBJ2-3	14	TRBD2	CASSHSGRTDTQYF	TGTGCCAGCAGCCACAGCGGGAGAACAGATACGCAGTATTTT
TRBV11-2	once	TRBJ2-7	16	TRBD2	CASSSFLGGRAREQYF	TGTGCCAGCAGCTCTTTCCTTGGCGGGAGGGCGAGGGAGCAGTACTTC
TRBV5-6	-	TRBJ1-1	17	-	CASGRTPTSVTNTEAFF	TGTGCCAGCGGACGGACACCCACCTCGGTGACGAACACTGAAGCTTTCTTT
TRBV27	-	TRBJ1-5	15	TRBD1	CASRVGAGGNQPQHF	TGTGCCAGCAGGGTGGGTGCAGGGGGTAATCAGCCCCAGCATTTT
TRBV11-2	-	TRBJ2-7	14	TRBD2	CASSFRLAGGEQYF	TGTGCCAGCAGCTTCCGGCTAGCGGGAGGTGAGCAGTACTTC
TRBV19	-	TRBJ2-1	16	TRBD1	CASSIPPGQGADEQFF	TGTGCCAGTAGTATCCCTCCGGGACAGGGGGCAGATGAGCAGTTCTTC
TRBV28	once	TRBJ2-5	17	TRBD2	CASTPTPGRASTETQYF	TGTGCCAGCACCCCTACTCCGGGGAGGGCCAGTACAGAGACCCAGTACTTC
TRBV9	-	TRBJ2-5	18	TRBD1	CASSAPIGQVWLGETQYF	TGTGCCAGCAGCGCCCCAATCGGACAGGTATGGTTAGGGGAGACCCAGTACTTC
TRBV30	-	TRBJ1-3	15	TRBD1	CAWSRDSGSGNTIYF	TGTGCCTGGAGTCGGGACAGTGGCTCTGGAAACACCATATATTTT
TRBV4-2	-	TRBJ2-7	15	TRBD2	CASSPLGGSSYEQYF	TGTGCCAGCAGCCCCTTGGGCGGGAGCTCCTACGAGCAGTACTTC
TRBV5-5	once	TRBJ1-1	13	-	CASSPARLTEAFF	TGTGCCAGCAGCCCCGCACGGTTGACTGAAGCTTTCTTT
TRBV19	-	TRBJ2-1	19	TRBD2	CASSGGLAGGPGSYNEQFF	TGTGCCAGTAGTGGGGGACTAGCGGGAGGGCCGGGCTCCTACAATGAGCAGTTCTTC
TRBV5-3	-	TRBJ2-1	17	TRBD2	CARSNSGNLVSYNEQFF	TGTGCCAGAAGCAATAGCGGGAACTTGGTGTCCTACAATGAGCAGTTCTTC
TRBV30	few	TRBJ1-4	14	-	CAWSKMEGSEKLFF	TGTGCCTGGAGTAAAATGGAGGGAAGCGAAAAACTGTTTTTT
TRBV5-1	-	TRBJ2-3	15	-	CASSLLAGSTDTQYF	TGCGCCAGCAGCTTGTTAGCCGGGAGTACAGATACGCAGTATTTT
TRBV28	once	TRBJ1-4	15	-	CASSLPTATNEKLFF	TGTGCCAGCAGTTTGCCTACAGCAACTAATGAAAAACTGTTTTTT
TRBV6-4	-	TRBJ2-3	15	-	CASSERLDGGDTQYF	TGTGCCAGCAGTGAACGGCTAGATGGGGGGGATACGCAGTATTTT
TRBV5-4	-	TRBJ1-6	15	-	CASSLDLLNNSPLHF	TGTGCCAGCAGCTTGGACCTCCTAAATAATTCACCCCTCCACTTT
TRBV5-1	-	TRBJ2-2	15	-	CASSLVLGATGELFF	TGCGCCAGCAGCTTGGTATTGGGGGCCACCGGGGAGCTGTTTTTT
TRBV6-1	-	TRBJ2-4	14	-	CASSEVVRANIQYF	TGTGCCAGCAGTGAAGTGGTGCGGGCAAACATTCAGTACTTC
TRBV6-5	-	TRBJ2-5	11	-	CASSLQETQYF	TGTGCCAGCAGTTTACAAGAGACCCAGTACTTC
TRBV7-6	-	TRBJ2-7	13	TRBD1	CASSLDRVGEQYF	TGTGCCAGCAGCCTCGACAGGGTGGGCGAGCAGTACTTC
TRBV27	-	TRBJ2-5	14	TRBD2	CATGTSGGGETQYF	TGTGCCACCGGGACTAGCGGAGGCGGGGAGACCCAGTACTTC
TRBV28	-	TRBJ1-2	15	-	CASSPFLRGNYGYTF	TGTGCCAGCAGCCCATTCCTCCGGGGGAACTATGGCTACACCTTC
TRBV15	-	TRBJ2-3	17	-	CATSRESFMGGADTQYF	TGTGCCACCAGCAGAGAATCGTTTATGGGCGGGGCAGATACGCAGTATTTT
TRBV11-3	-	TRBJ2-3	15	-	CASSLDGSAADTQYF	TGTGCCAGCAGCTTAGACGGGAGTGCGGCAGATACGCAGTATTTT
TRBV7-3	-	TRBJ1-1	13	-	CASAAAENTEAFF	TGTGCCAGCGCGGCAGCTGAGAACACTGAAGCTTTCTTT
TRBV9	-	TRBJ2-1	17	TRBD2	CASSVGTSGRYYNEQFF	TGTGCCAGCAGCGTAGGGACTAGCGGGAGATACTACAATGAGCAGTTCTTC
TRBV5-6	-	TRBJ2-7	15	TRBD1	CASSRPQDRALEQYF	TGTGCCAGCAGCCGGCCCCAGGACAGGGCGCTCGAGCAGTACTTC
TRBV7-3	-	TRBJ1-1	13	-	CASSENTDTEAFF	TGTGCCAGCAGCGAAAATACAGACACTGAAGCTTTCTTT
TRBV4-1	once	TRBJ2-7	14	TRBD1	CASSPRDSSYEQYF	TGCGCCAGCAGCCCCCGGGACAGCTCCTACGAGCAGTACTTC
TRBV14	-	TRBJ2-4	16	TRBD1	CASSQARTGTRNIQYF	TGTGCCAGCAGCCAAGCTAGGACAGGGACGAGGAACATTCAGTACTTC
TRBV4-2	-	TRBJ1-4	15	TRBD1	CASSRTGATNEKLFF	TGTGCCAGCAGCCGCACAGGGGCCACTAATGAAAAACTGTTTTTT
TRBV19	-	TRBJ2-2	13	-	CASTTVNTGELFF	TGTGCCAGTACCACAGTGAACACCGGGGAGCTGTTTTTT
TRBV7-8	-	TRBJ1-2	14	-	CASSLQTAAAGYTF	TGTGCCAGCAGCCTCCAGACGGCTGCGGCTGGCTACACCTTC
TRBV15	-	TRBJ2-7	15	-	CATSRGEEGPYEQYF	TGTGCCACCAGCAGGGGTGAGGAGGGCCCCTACGAGCAGTACTTC
TRBV4-1	-	TRBJ2-1	15	TRBD2	CASSQVGTTHNEQFF	TGCGCCAGCAGCCAAGTTGGGACTACCCACAATGAGCAGTTCTTC
TRBV30	-	TRBJ2-1	17	-	CAWSVSRTVSSYNEQFF	TGTGCCTGGAGTGTGTCCCGGACAGTGAGCTCCTACAATGAGCAGTTCTTC
TRBV7-9	-	TRBJ2-3	16	-	CASSLVNGRVADTQYF	TGTGCCAGCAGCTTAGTCAACGGGAGAGTGGCAGATACGCAGTATTTT
TRBV15	-	TRBJ2-7	16	TRBD1	CATSRDDRENTYEQYF	TGTGCCACCAGCAGGGACGACAGGGAAAATACCTACGAGCAGTACTTC
TRBV28	-	TRBJ2-3	14	-	CASSWGDRPDTQYF	TGTGCCAGCAGTTGGGGGGACCGACCAGATACGCAGTATTTT
TRBV27	-	TRBJ2-1	15	-	CASSLSQGTYNEQFF	TGTGCCAGCAGTTTATCTCAGGGGACCTACAATGAGCAGTTCTTC